This T cell receptor (beta chain) was profiled in a study of T cells in Graves' hyperthyroidism and ophthalmopathy. Study results and caveats: Among clonotypes expanded in thyroid above 0.001, most were also found in blood.

The source material, RNA transcripts, was used to amplify TCR beta CDR3 regions. HTBI primers drove first-round RT-PCR of the TCR CDR3. TCRdb re-derived calls from the multiplex PCR reads in MiXCR, one entry per CDR3 protein. The data show roughly 240,000 distinct CDR3 sequences, about 17% seen once. Ophthalmopathy cases scored 3 or more on the Clinical Activity Score and 4 or more on NOSPECS grade, with duration below 3 months. Used for diagnoses were clinical symptoms, serum thyroxine and TRAb, thyroid ultrasound and orbital computed tomography. The authors obtained PBMCs from roughly 10 ml of fresh peripheral blood. This clonotype was seen ten or more times. Antigen unknown. V was pared by 4 bases and J by 3 bases, with 3 bases of the junction left unmatched. Looked up from germline, CDR1 is SGDLS and CDR2 is YYNGEE. This CDR3 has 13 amino acids.

The sample comprised blood. This clonotype was sampled from a woman younger than 30 with Graves' ophthalmopathy. The V and J genes are TRBV9 and TRBJ2-7, with 8 nucleotides matching TRBD2. The CDR3 region is CASSPGGNYEQYF. CDR3 bases: TGTGCCAGCAGCCCGGGGGGGAACTACGAGCAGTACTTC.